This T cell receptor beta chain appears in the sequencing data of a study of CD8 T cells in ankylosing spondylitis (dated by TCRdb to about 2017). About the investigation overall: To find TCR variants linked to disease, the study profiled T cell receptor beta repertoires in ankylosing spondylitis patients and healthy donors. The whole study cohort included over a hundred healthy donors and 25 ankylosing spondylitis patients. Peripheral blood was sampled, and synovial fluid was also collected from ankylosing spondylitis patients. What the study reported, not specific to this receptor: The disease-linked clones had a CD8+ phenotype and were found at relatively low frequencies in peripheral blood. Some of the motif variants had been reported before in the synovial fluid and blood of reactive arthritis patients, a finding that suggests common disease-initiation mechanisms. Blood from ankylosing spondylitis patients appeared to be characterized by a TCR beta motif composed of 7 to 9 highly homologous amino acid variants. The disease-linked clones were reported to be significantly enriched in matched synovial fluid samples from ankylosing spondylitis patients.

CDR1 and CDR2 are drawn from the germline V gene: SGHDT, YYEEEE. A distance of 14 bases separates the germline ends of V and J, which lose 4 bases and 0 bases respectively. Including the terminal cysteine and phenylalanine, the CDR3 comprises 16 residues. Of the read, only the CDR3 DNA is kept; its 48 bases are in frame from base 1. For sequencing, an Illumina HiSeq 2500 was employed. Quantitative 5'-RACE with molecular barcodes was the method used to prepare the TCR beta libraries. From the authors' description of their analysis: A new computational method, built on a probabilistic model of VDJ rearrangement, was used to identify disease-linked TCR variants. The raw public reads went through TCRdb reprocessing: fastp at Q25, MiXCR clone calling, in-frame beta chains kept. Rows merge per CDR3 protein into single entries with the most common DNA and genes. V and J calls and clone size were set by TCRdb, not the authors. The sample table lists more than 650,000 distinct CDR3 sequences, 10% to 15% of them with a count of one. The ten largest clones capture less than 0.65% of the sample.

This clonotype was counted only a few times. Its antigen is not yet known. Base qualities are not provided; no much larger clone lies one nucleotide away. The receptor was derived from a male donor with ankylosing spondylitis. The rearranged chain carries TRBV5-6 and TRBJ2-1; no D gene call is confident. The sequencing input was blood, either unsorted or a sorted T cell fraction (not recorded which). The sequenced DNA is TGTGCCAGCAGCCGAGAAGGATCGGTCTCCTACAATGAGCAGTTCTTC. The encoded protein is CASSREGSVSYNEQFF.